The clone carrying this T cell receptor beta chain was recorded many times. Its antigen is unidentified. This specimen belongs to a study of T cells in Graves' hyperthyroidism and ophthalmopathy. General study points: In blood, most of the thyroid clonotypes expanded above 0.001 were also present. Stable hyperthyroidism was separated from ophthalmopathy by a model based on 13 V-J features.

What was amplified from RNA transcripts were TCR beta CDR3 regions. The HTBI primer set was used in a first-round RT-PCR of the TCR CDR3. One entry per CDR3 protein, called by TCRdb with MiXCR from the multiplex PCR reads. The sample lists a few hundred thousand distinct CDR3 sequences, 15% to 19% seen once, with 28% in the top ten. Together with thyroid ultrasound, orbital computed tomography, serum thyroxine and TRAb, clinical symptoms were used for diagnoses. Trimming took 1 base from V and 2 from J; bases not matched to a gene: 5. CDR3 length equals 15 residues. In germline, CDR1 is SNHLY, CDR2 FYNNEI.

Material for sequencing was blood. V usage is TRBV2 and J usage is TRBJ2-7, with 7 nucleotides matching TRBD1. The clonotype comes from a woman aged 18 to 35 with Graves' hyperthyroidism that later progressed to Graves' ophthalmopathy. Written as DNA, the CDR3 is TGTGCCAGCAGTGAAGAGGGACAGTCTACCTACGAGCAGTACTTC. Residues: CASSEEGQSTYEQYF. The variable domain in full, completed from reference TRBV2 and TRBJ2-7, reads EPEVTQTPSHQVTQMGQEVILRCVPISNHLYFYWYRQILGQKVEFLVSFYNNEISEKSEIFDDQFSVERPDGSNFTLKIRSTKLEDSAMYFCASSEEGQSTYEQYFGPGTRLTVT.